The clone carrying this TCR beta chain has more than one count but fewer than ten. The target antigen is unknown. This CDR3 has 15 amino acids. CDR1 is MNHEY and CDR2 is SVGEGT in the germline V gene. With 6 bases clipped from V and 8 bases from J, the junction kept 15 bases outside the gene matches. TCRdb analysed the 5' RACE reads with MiXCR anew, one entry per CDR3 protein. The repertoire has hundreds of thousands of distinct CDR3 sequences, around 6% of them found once; the top ten carry about 2%. The data derive from a study of identical twins. Study-wide results and limits: Whereas memory repertoires showed no such difference, abundant cord blood beta clonotypes carried fewer insertions. There was an excess of low generation probability in the out-of-frame alpha sequences that twins shared.

The sequence was obtained from a man between 18 and 29 years old in good health. The V gene is TRBV6-2 or TRBV6-3, the J gene TRBJ1-2, with 7 bases lining up with TRBD1. Sequenced input: naive T cells sorted from blood. CDR3 in amino acids: CASRLAGTVGSGYTF. Here the CDR3 DNA reads TGTGCCAGCAGGCTCGCCGGGACAGTGGGATCCGGCTACACCTTC.